A single sample gave rise to the 19 T cell receptor beta chains below, sequenced in a study of shared clonotypes between healthy human individuals (TCRdb year 2020). Receptor amplification or capture employed the immunoSEQ multiplex PCR assay. Drawn from immuneACCESS, this table holds only the in-frame rearrangements with V and J called that TCRdb kept. Clones are partly lost; checked studies trace under half to an unresolved V gene and leave the rest unexplained. Across this sample there are about 1.5 million clones, with 95% to 99% seen only once. The leading ten clones occupy roughly 0.45% of the sample. Sequencing was performed on naive CD4+ T cells sorted from blood. The meaning of the sample's cell subset or site label: CD45RA+ positively selected. The source is a young man in good health.

The chain links TRBV29-1 to TRBJ2-1; weak D call: TRBD1 (5 bases). CDR1 is SQVTM, CDR2 ANQGSEA, per germline. V was trimmed by 6 bases and J by 5 bases, leaving 14 bases between them. The CDR3 is made up of 13 amino acids. The DNA for the CDR3 is TGCAGCGTCAATAGGGGCAGCCACAATGAGCAGTTCTTC. It is translated as CSVNRGSHNEQFF.

The chain couples TRBV27 to TRBJ2-3; D not resolved. Germline CDR1 is MNHEY and CDR2 is SMNVEV (reference sequence). The V gene lost 2 bases and the J gene lost 1 base, with 16 bases spanning the gap. CDR3 length: 17 residues. The CDR3 DNA sequence: TGTGCCAGCAGTTTAAATTCGGCGGCACCACGCACAGATACGCAGTATTTT. It encodes CASSLNSAAPRTDTQYF.

The chain is built from TRBV7-2 and TRBJ1-5, with D possibly TRBD1 on 5 matching bases. Between the trimmed V and J ends, which lost 1 base and 7 bases, there was a span of 17 bases. From germline, CDR1 is SGHTA and CDR2 FQGNSA. The CDR3 extends over 16 amino acids. CDR3 DNA: TGTGCCAGCAGCTTAGACATCAGGGCAGAGAAACAGCCCCAGCATTTT. This gives the protein CASSLDIRAEKQPQHF.

The J gene is TRBJ2-4, the V gene TRBV5-5, with 7 positions matching TRBD2. The junction had 5 bases not matched to a gene; V was cut back by 0 bases and J by 14 bases. The CDR3 is 12 amino acids. CDR1 and CDR2 from the germline V gene are SGHKS and YYEKEE (reference sequence). As DNA, the CDR3 is TGTGCCAGCAGCTTGGCTCTAGCGGAGGAGTACTTC. Amino acids: CASSLALAEEYF.

V is TRBV19 and J is TRBJ2-5; D is possibly TRBD1 (6 bases). The CDR3 is made up of 13 amino acids. Germline CDR1 reads LNHDA; CDR2 reads SQIVND (reference sequence). V was pared by 6 bases and J by 5 bases, with 13 bases between. The CDR3 bases are TGTGCCAGTAGCGTTGGACAGCCCGAGACCCAGTACTTC. Protein sequence: CASSVGQPETQYF.

This sequence joins TRBV5-6 and TRBJ1-1; D unresolved. This CDR3 spans 15 amino acids. Trimming shortened V by 0 bases and J by 0 bases, and 9 bases separated the two germline ends. Germline lookup yields CDR1 SGHDT and CDR2 YYEEEE. CDR3 residues: CASSLGQLLNTEAFF. CDR3 nucleotide sequence: TGTGCCAGCAGCTTGGGGCAGCTATTGAACACTGAAGCTTTCTTT.

This sequence joins TRBV19 and TRBJ1-1; TRBD1 aligns across 7 bases. The CDR3 is made up of 14 amino acids. Per germline, CDR1 LNHDA and CDR2 SQIVND (reference sequence). J gave up 3 bases and V 5 bases, and 6 bases lay outside the gene matches. CDR3 in amino acids: CASSQGGGHTEAFF. The CDR3 region has the DNA TGTGCCAGTAGTCAGGGGGGAGGGCACACTGAAGCTTTCTTT.

The chain joins TRBV9 to TRBJ2-5; TRBD2 is a possible D gene (6 bases). V lost 3 bases and J lost 5, with 17 bases in between. CDR1 SGDLS and CDR2 YYNGEE come from the germline V gene. This CDR3 has 15 residues. The CDR3 loop is CASSAVAGMFETQYF. The CDR3 region has the DNA TGTGCCAGCAGCGCCGTGGCGGGAATGTTTGAGACCCAGTACTTC.

V gene TRBV30 combines with J gene TRBJ2-1; the D is unclear. V was trimmed by 2 bases and J by 9 bases, leaving 14 bases between them. The germline gives CDR1 GTSNPN, CDR2 SVGIG (reference sequence). The CDR3 is 13 amino acids. In nucleotides, the CDR3 is TGTGCCTGGAGTCCGGATATTCTGGGTGAGCAGTTCTTC. Translated, it gives CAWSPDILGEQFF.

The chain uses TRBV5-1 and TRBJ1-1; D not certain. Germline values: CDR1 SGHRS, CDR2 YFSETQ. This CDR3 spans 15 amino acids. The V gene lost 0 bases and the J gene lost 4 bases, with 13 bases spanning the gap. The CDR3 nucleotides read TGCGCCAGCAGCTTGGTGACCTCCCGAAGCACTGAAGCTTTCTTT. Translated: CASSLVTSRSTEAFF. Complete variable domain (other parts from reference TRBV5-1 and TRBJ1-1): KAGVTQTPRYLIKTRGQQVTLSCSPISGHRSVSWYQQTPGQGLQFLFEYFSETQRNKGNFPGRFSGRQFSNSRSEMNVSTLELGDSALYLCASSLVTSRSTEAFFGQGTRLTVV.

This clone was seen once. The rearrangement links TRBV20-1 to TRBJ2-5; no reliable D call. Germline CDR1 reads DFQATT; CDR2 reads SNEGSKA (reference sequence). Trimming cost V 8 bases and J 7 bases, with 11 bases left between them. The CDR3 length is 10 residues. Here the CDR3 reads CSNIRGTQYF. The CDR3 region has the DNA TGCAGTAATATAAGAGGGACCCAGTACTTC.

The rearrangement links TRBV10-1 to TRBJ2-7; 10 bases map to TRBD2. Germline V gives CDR1 WNHNN, CDR2 SYGVQD (reference sequence). This CDR3 has 13 residues. V shed 4 bases, J shed 6 bases, and the junction held 3 bases outside the gene matches. Here the CDR3 DNA reads TGCGCCAGCAGTGCTAGCGGGAGAAGCGAGCAGTACTTC. Protein sequence: CASSASGRSEQYF.

The V call is TRBV7-2, the J call TRBJ2-7; 8 bases are a match to TRBD2. Germline CDR1 and CDR2: SGHTA and FQGNSA. The CDR3 loop spans 14 amino acids. The trim removed 5 bases at V and 5 bases at J, leaving 8 bases unmatched. CDR3 region: CASSPGGAYNEQYF. The CDR3 nucleotides read TGTGCCAGCAGCCCGGGGGGGGCTTACAACGAGCAGTACTTC.

The chain is built from TRBV7-9 and TRBJ1-2, with a tentative D call TRBD1 (5 bases). Germline assignment: CDR1 SEHNR and CDR2 FQNEAQ (reference sequence). The ends were cut back, 5 bases at V and 4 bases at J, with 14 bases in the middle. The CDR3 has 14 residues. The CDR3 protein is CASSRERDGYGYTF. In DNA form, the CDR3 reads TGTGCCAGCAGCCGAGAGCGGGACGGCTATGGCTACACCTTC.

The V and J genes are TRBV4-2 and TRBJ1-4, with D uncertain. The CDR3 has 17 amino acids. Germline V gene sequence: CDR1 LGHNA, CDR2 YNFKEQ. Trimming removed 4 bases from V and 2 bases from J, with 17 bases in between. As DNA, the CDR3 is TGTGCCAGCAGCCCGACGGCCGGGGAGGGTACTAATGAAAAACTGTTTTTT. This translates into CASSPTAGEGTNEKLFF.

V is TRBV29-1 and J is TRBJ2-1; TRBD1 might be the D (6 bases). The CDR3 runs 13 residues. The V gene lost 3 bases and the J gene lost 10 bases, with 16 bases spanning the gap. CDR1 SQVTM and CDR2 ANQGSEA come from the germline V gene. The CDR3, as DNA: TGCAGCGTTGAGTGGGTCCAGGGGAAGGAGCAGTTCTTC. Its protein product is CSVEWVQGKEQFF.

This chain uses TRBV25-1 with TRBJ2-7; D not certain. Per the germline V gene, CDR1 is MGHDK and CDR2 is SYGVNS. Trimming cost V 7 bases and J 0 bases, with 10 bases left between them. The CDR3 extends over 13 amino acids. The CDR3 nucleotides are TGTGCCAGCACGATGGGGAACTCCTACGAGCAGTACTTC. Translating gives CASTMGNSYEQYF.

The gene calls are TRBV5-1 and TRBJ2-5, with TRBD2 as a possible D gene (7 bases). The CDR3 covers 13 residues. Trimming removed 5 bases from V and 5 bases from J, with 13 bases in between. CDR1 is SGHRS and CDR2 is YFSETQ in the germline V gene. The chain's CDR3 is CASRPPGGETQYF. In nucleotides, the CDR3 is TGCGCCAGCAGACCCCCGGGGGGCGAGACCCAGTACTTC.

V gene TRBV5-1 combines with J gene TRBJ2-3, with D possibly matching TRBD1 (7 bases). The CDR3 totals 15 residues. Deletions cut 1 base from V and 4 bases from J, with 13 bases between. CDR1 and CDR2 (germline): SGHRS, YFSETQ. The CDR3 is CASSLPGGGADTQYF. The CDR3 bases are TGCGCCAGCAGCTTGCCAGGGGGAGGAGCAGATACGCAGTATTTT.